This TCR beta chain comes out of a study of blood T cell repertoires in COVID-19. This clone was seen more than once but under ten times. CDR3 length: 13 residues. Germline-derived CDR1 and CDR2 are SGHRS and YFSETQ. The V segment lost 9 bases and the J segment 2 bases; nucleotides outside the gene matches: 7. TCRdb's table, derived via immunoSEQ multiplex PCR, lists solely in-frame clones and lacks some. This sample has under 150,000 clones, with over 60% found just once. Participants were aged roughly 18 to 95 years, lived in 20 to 25 US areas, and enrolled virtually. The rearrangement links TRBV5-1 to TRBJ1-1; 7 nucleotides match TRBD1. The sequence was obtained from a woman in her 50s who had recovered from COVID-19. The sample taken for sequencing was PBMCs or T cells enriched from blood (not recorded which). This chain's CDR3 is CATRTGLNTEAFF. The CDR3 DNA sequence: TGCGCCACCCGGACAGGTTTAAACACTGAAGCTTTCTTT.